Listed below are T cell receptor beta chains from one sample, sequenced in a study of CD4 T cells in relation to SARS-CoV-2 and coronaviruses. The antigens these receptors bind are not known. TCRdb's table, derived via immunoSEQ multiplex PCR, lists solely in-frame clones and lacks some. Of about 26,000 clones in the sample, over 60% were seen once. The specimen sequenced was CD4+ T cells from PBMCs, cultured in vitro. These receptors originate from a human donor in good health. The CDR3 runs from the conserved cysteine through the conserved F or W. D genes are given only for firm matches. For some rows the clone size is stated as once, few or many, or as a class when expanded; others skip it.

clone size: .; V gene: TRBV7-9; J gene: TRBJ1-2; D gene: .; CDR3 DNA: TGTGCCAGCAGCCCGCTCCCCGGATCTGAAATCGCTAACTATGGCTACACCTTC; CDR3 protein: CASSPLPGSEIANYGYTF
clone size: .; V gene: TRBV4-3; J gene: TRBJ1-1; D gene: .; CDR3 DNA: TGCGCCAGCAGCCAAGAGGCAGGGATGAACACTGAAGCTTTCTTT; CDR3 protein: CASSQEAGMNTEAFF
clone size: few; V gene: TRBV18; J gene: TRBJ2-1; D gene: .; CDR3 DNA: TGTGCCAGCTCACCACCGACGAGGAATGAGCAGTTCTTC; CDR3 protein: CASSPPTRNEQFF
clone size: .; V gene: TRBV7-9; J gene: TRBJ1-3; D gene: .; CDR3 DNA: TGTGCCAGCAGCTTATTGGTAGGAGGAAACACCATATATTTT; CDR3 protein: CASSLLVGGNTIYF
clone size: .; V gene: TRBV3-1/TRBV3-2; J gene: TRBJ2-1; D gene: TRBD2; CDR3 DNA: TGTGCCAGCAGCCGTTGGTTGGGACTAGACAATGAGCAGTTCTTC; CDR3 protein: CASSRWLGLDNEQFF
clone size: .; V gene: TRBV6-6; J gene: TRBJ1-1; D gene: TRBD1; CDR3 DNA: TGTGCCGGCCGGACAGGGGATAACACTGAAGCTTTCTTT; CDR3 protein: CAGRTGDNTEAFF
clone size: .; V gene: TRBV2; J gene: TRBJ1-1; D gene: .; CDR3 DNA: TGTGCCAGCAGTGAAAACGAGGGAGGGGTGAACACTGAAGCTTTCTTT; CDR3 protein: CASSENEGGVNTEAFF
clone size: .; V gene: TRBV7-2; J gene: TRBJ2-3; D gene: TRBD2; CDR3 DNA: TGTGCCAGCAGCTTCAGAGCGGGAGAGGCCAGAGATACGCAGTATTTT; CDR3 protein: CASSFRAGEARDTQYF
clone size: .; V gene: TRBV5-4; J gene: TRBJ2-7; D gene: TRBD1; CDR3 DNA: TGTGCCAGCAGCGCCCGGGACAGGGTCCACGAGCAGTACTTC; CDR3 protein: CASSARDRVHEQYF
clone size: .; V gene: TRBV7-2; J gene: TRBJ2-7; D gene: TRBD1; CDR3 DNA: TGTGCCAGCAGCACAGAAGGGACAGGGGGAATAAGGGCCTTTTACGAGCAGTACTTC; CDR3 protein: CASSTEGTGGIRAFYEQYF
clone size: .; V gene: TRBV30; J gene: TRBJ2-7; D gene: .; CDR3 DNA: TGTGCCTGCATGGGAGGAAAGGGGTCCTACGAGCAGTACTTC; CDR3 protein: CACMGGKGSYEQYF
clone size: .; V gene: TRBV5-1; J gene: TRBJ2-7; D gene: .; CDR3 DNA: TGCGCCAGCACCCCGGGGGCTGGGGGGTACGAGCAGTACTTC; CDR3 protein: CASTPGAGGYEQYF
clone size: .; V gene: TRBV27; J gene: TRBJ2-1; D gene: TRBD1; CDR3 DNA: TGTGCCAGCAGTTCCGGGACAGGGGGTTTCAATGAGCAGTTCTTC; CDR3 protein: CASSSGTGGFNEQFF
clone size: .; V gene: TRBV9; J gene: TRBJ2-3; D gene: TRBD2; CDR3 DNA: TGTGCCAGCAGCGTAGGGCTAGCGGGGGGAGGAGATACGCAGTATTTT; CDR3 protein: CASSVGLAGGGDTQYF
clone size: few; V gene: TRBV7-9; J gene: TRBJ1-6; D gene: TRBD1; CDR3 DNA: TGTGCCAGCGCAAGACAGGGGAGCTCCTATAATTCACCCCTCCACTTT; CDR3 protein: CASARQGSSYNSPLHF
clone size: .; V gene: TRBV4-3; J gene: TRBJ1-5; D gene: .; CDR3 DNA: TGCGCCAGCAGCCAAGAAGTCAGGTTAAATCAGCCCCAGCATTTT; CDR3 protein: CASSQEVRLNQPQHF
clone size: .; V gene: TRBV11-2; J gene: TRBJ1-1; D gene: .; CDR3 DNA: TGTGCCAGCAGCTTAGATCGCTCGGGGCTTCGAGCTTTCTTT; CDR3 protein: CASSLDRSGLRAFF
clone size: .; V gene: TRBV5-1; J gene: TRBJ1-6; D gene: .; CDR3 DNA: TGCGCCAGCACCCCGGGGGGGTCGGAGAATTCACCCCTCCACTTT; CDR3 protein: CASTPGGSENSPLHF
clone size: .; V gene: TRBV5-4; J gene: TRBJ1-4; D gene: .; CDR3 DNA: TGTGCCAGCAGCTTGGGGGCAGGACTCGGCGGAAAACTGTTTTTT; CDR3 protein: CASSLGAGLGGKLFF
clone size: .; V gene: TRBV7-2; J gene: TRBJ2-2; D gene: .; CDR3 DNA: TGTGCCAGCTGCCCACGAGCCGGGGAGCTGTTTTTT; CDR3 protein: CASCPRAGELFF
clone size: .; V gene: TRBV6-2/TRBV6-3; J gene: TRBJ2-1; D gene: TRBD1; CDR3 DNA: TGTGCCAGCAGTAGGGTCCTTGGACAGGGGACTTACAATGAGCAGTTCTTC; CDR3 protein: CASSRVLGQGTYNEQFF
clone size: .; V gene: TRBV7-2; J gene: TRBJ1-5; D gene: .; CDR3 DNA: TGTGCCAGCAGCTTAGGGGGCATTAGCAATCAGCCCCAGCATTTT; CDR3 protein: CASSLGGISNQPQHF
clone size: .; V gene: TRBV6-5; J gene: TRBJ1-6; D gene: .; CDR3 DNA: TGTGCCAGCAGTTACTCGACCGGGATGAGTTCACCCCTCCACTTT; CDR3 protein: CASSYSTGMSSPLHF
clone size: .; V gene: TRBV5-6; J gene: TRBJ2-5; D gene: TRBD2; CDR3 DNA: TGTGCCAGCAGCGCGGTTAGCGGGCAAGAGACCCAGTACTTC; CDR3 protein: CASSAVSGQETQYF
clone size: .; V gene: TRBV18; J gene: TRBJ1-5; D gene: .; CDR3 DNA: TGTGCCAGCTCACCATCCGGGAGTAGCAATCAGCCCCAGCATTTT; CDR3 protein: CASSPSGSSNQPQHF
clone size: few; V gene: TRBV7-2; J gene: TRBJ1-5; D gene: TRBD1; CDR3 DNA: TGTGCCAGCAGCGAAGGACAGGGGGCGAGGCCCCAGCATTTT; CDR3 protein: CASSEGQGARPQHF